A single sample gave rise to the 8 T cell receptor beta chains below, sequenced in a study of graft-versus-host responses after intestinal transplantation. TCRdb's table, derived via immunoSEQ multiplex PCR, lists solely in-frame clones and lacks some. Seen here are 96,000 or so clones, approximately 90% observed once, and the top ten hold more than 0.15%. Their antigen targets remain unknown. The specimen was unstimulated CD4+ T cells sorted from spleen or lymph node cells, collected before intestinal transplant. These TCRs come from a human donor who received an intestinal transplant.

CDR3 loop: CASRTQGFGYGYTF. The CDR3 DNA reads as TGTGCCAGTAGGACACAGGGTTTCGGCTATGGCTACACCTTC. V is TRBV19 and J is TRBJ1-2; D might be TRBD1 (6 bases). V lost 6 bases and J 4 bases, leaving 15 bases between the germline ends. Germline lookup yields CDR1 LNHDA and CDR2 SQIVND (reference sequence). This CDR3 spans 14 amino acids. The full variable domain, its missing parts supplied by reference TRBV19 and TRBJ1-2, is DGGITQSPKYLFRKEGQNVTLSCEQNLNHDAMYWYRQDPGQGLRLIYYSQIVNDFQKGDIAEGYSVSREKKESFPLTVTSAQKNPTAFYLCASRTQGFGYGYTFGSGTRLTVV.

This clone was recorded once. The chain has TRBV19 and TRBJ1-4; perhaps TRBD1 as D (6 bases). Between the trimmed V and J ends, which lost 3 bases and 0 bases, there was a span of 8 bases. CDR1 LNHDA and CDR2 SQIVND come from the germline V gene (reference sequence). This CDR3 is 15 amino acids long. The CDR3 bases are TGTGCCAGTAGTATTAGGACAGCAACTAATGAAAAACTGTTTTTT. Its translation: CASSIRTATNEKLFF.

V is TRBV5-4 and J is TRBJ2-3; 7 bases align to TRBD1. The CDR3 sequence is 15 residues long. V lost 4 bases, J lost 0 bases, and 5 bases stayed unmatched. Germline V gives CDR1 SGHNT, CDR2 YYREEE (reference sequence). The CDR3 DNA reads TGTGCCAGCAGCACTGACAGGGCCAGCACAGATACGCAGTATTTT. This codes for CASSTDRASTDTQYF.

The chain employs TRBV5-6 and TRBJ1-5; D gene unclear. Germline V gene data show CDR1 as SGHDT and CDR2 as YYEEEE. Trimming removed 1 base at V and 4 bases at J, with 12 bases between. The CDR3 consists of 15 residues. The CDR3 nucleotides read TGTGCCAGCAGCTTGTTTTCGCCGGGGAATCAGCCCCAGCATTTT. The encoded protein is CASSLFSPGNQPQHF.

The rearrangement uses TRBV5-1 and TRBJ2-1; 7 nucleotides align to TRBD2. V trimming: 4 bases; J trimming: 3 bases; junction bases outside the gene matches: 4. Germline CDR1 is SGHRS and CDR2 is YFSETQ. The length of the CDR3 is 14 residues. CDR3 bases: TGCGCCAGCAGCGAGGCGGGAGTCTACAATGAGCAGTTCTTC. It yields the protein CASSEAGVYNEQFF.

This chain joins TRBV4-2 and TRBJ2-3; a weak D match, TRBD1 (6 bases). This CDR3 has 13 amino acids. V was trimmed by 4 bases and J by 6 bases, leaving 11 bases between them. Germline CDR1 reads LGHNA; CDR2 reads YNFKEQ. The CDR3 bases are TGTGCCAGCAGCCCCTCCCAGGGGGATACGCAGTATTTT. It codes for CASSPSQGDTQYF.

This chain links TRBV18 with TRBJ1-6; 7 positions agree with TRBD1. The germline CDR1 and CDR2 sequences are KGHSH and LQKENI. With V trimmed by 6 bases and J by 5 bases, 7 bases remained unmatched. The length of the CDR3 is 15 residues. CDR3 nucleotides: TGTGCCAGCTCGGCAGAGGGGGCGAATAATTCACCCCTCCACTTT. This codes for CASSAEGANNSPLHF.

The chain employs TRBV21-1 and TRBJ2-3; TRBD2 was called by the table and not checked on the DNA. TRBV21-1 is noted as a pseudogene. The CDR3 is 14 residues long. CDR3: CASDPGSCTDTQYF. CDR3 sequence (DNA): TGTGCCAGCGACCCCGGGAGCTGCACAGATACGCAGTATTTT.